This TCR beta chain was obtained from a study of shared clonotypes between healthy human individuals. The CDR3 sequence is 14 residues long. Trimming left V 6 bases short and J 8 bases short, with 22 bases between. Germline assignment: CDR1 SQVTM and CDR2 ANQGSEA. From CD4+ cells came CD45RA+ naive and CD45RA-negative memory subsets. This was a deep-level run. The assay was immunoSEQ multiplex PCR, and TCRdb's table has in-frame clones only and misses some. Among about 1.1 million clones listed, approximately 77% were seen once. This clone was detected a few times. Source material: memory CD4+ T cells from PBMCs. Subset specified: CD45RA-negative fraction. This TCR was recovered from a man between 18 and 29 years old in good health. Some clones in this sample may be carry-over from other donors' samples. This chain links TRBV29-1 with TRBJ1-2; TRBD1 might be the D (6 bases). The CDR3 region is CSVGGTITGGGYTF. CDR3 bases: TGCAGCGTCGGAGGGACAATAACCGGAGGAGGCTACACCTTC.